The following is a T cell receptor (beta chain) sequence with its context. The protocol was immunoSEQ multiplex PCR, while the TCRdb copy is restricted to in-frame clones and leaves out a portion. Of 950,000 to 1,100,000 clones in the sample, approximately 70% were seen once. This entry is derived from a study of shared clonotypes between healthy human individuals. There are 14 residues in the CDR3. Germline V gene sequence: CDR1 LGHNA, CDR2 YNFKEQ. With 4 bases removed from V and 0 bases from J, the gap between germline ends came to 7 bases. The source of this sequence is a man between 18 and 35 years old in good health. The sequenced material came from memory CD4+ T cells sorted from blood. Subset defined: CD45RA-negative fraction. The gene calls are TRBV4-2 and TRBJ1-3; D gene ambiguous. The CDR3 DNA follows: TGTGCCAGCAGCCCGGTTAGCTCTGGAAACACCATATATTTT. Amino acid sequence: CASSPVSSGNTIYF.